Listed below are T cell receptor beta chains from one sample, sequenced in a study of blood T cell repertoires in COVID-19. TCRdb's table, derived via immunoSEQ multiplex PCR, lists solely in-frame clones and lacks some. The table records about 200,000 clones, roughly 82% of them present only once. Sequenced input: PBMCs or T cells enriched from blood (not recorded which). Receptors originate from a man aged 35 to 55 who had recovered from COVID-19. Both conserved end residues are part of each CDR3. D genes are given only for firm matches. Expanded clones are given a class, and other clones once, few, many or no size at all.

v_gene: TRBV3-1/TRBV3-2; d_gene: -; j_gene: TRBJ2-7; abundance: -; CDR3nt: TGTGCCAGCAGCCAAGCCACTACCTCCTACGAGCAGTACTTC; CDR3aa: CASSQATTSYEQYF
v_gene: TRBV29-1; d_gene: -; j_gene: TRBJ2-3; abundance: -; CDR3nt: TGCAGCGTTGATGGGGGCCCGGGCACAGATACGCAGTATTTT; CDR3aa: CSVDGGPGTDTQYF
v_gene: TRBV19; d_gene: -; j_gene: TRBJ1-2; abundance: -; CDR3nt: TGTGCCAGTAGAGGTCTCAGAGACACGGACTATGGCTACACCTTC; CDR3aa: CASRGLRDTDYGYTF
v_gene: TRBV2; d_gene: -; j_gene: TRBJ1-3; abundance: few; CDR3nt: TGTGCCAGCAGTGAAGAGCCTAAATTCGGTGGAAACACCATATATTTT; CDR3aa: CASSEEPKFGGNTIYF
v_gene: TRBV11-2; d_gene: -; j_gene: TRBJ2-7; abundance: -; CDR3nt: TGTGCCAGCAAAGGGAGACTAGAGTCGTACGAGCAGTACTTC; CDR3aa: CASKGRLESYEQYF
v_gene: TRBV27; d_gene: TRBD2; j_gene: TRBJ2-4; abundance: -; CDR3nt: TGTGCCAGCAGATCCTTAGCGGGAGTCGCCAAAAACATTCAGTACTTC; CDR3aa: CASRSLAGVAKNIQYF
v_gene: TRBV6-5; d_gene: -; j_gene: TRBJ1-2; abundance: -; CDR3nt: TGTGCCAGCAGTCGGGGAGTCTATGGCTACACCTTC; CDR3aa: CASSRGVYGYTF
v_gene: TRBV28; d_gene: TRBD2; j_gene: TRBJ2-5; abundance: -; CDR3nt: TGTGCCAGCAGTTTACCCGGACTAGTTGGGGAGACCCAGTACTTC; CDR3aa: CASSLPGLVGETQYF
v_gene: TRBV2; d_gene: TRBD2; j_gene: TRBJ2-3; abundance: -; CDR3nt: TGTGCCAGCAGAAATGGACTAGCGGGAATCACAGATACGCAGTATTTT; CDR3aa: CASRNGLAGITDTQYF
v_gene: TRBV7-3; d_gene: -; j_gene: TRBJ2-1; abundance: -; CDR3nt: TGTGCCAGCGGGTTAGACGGGTACAATGAGCAGTTCTTC; CDR3aa: CASGLDGYNEQFF
v_gene: TRBV5-4; d_gene: -; j_gene: TRBJ2-1; abundance: -; CDR3nt: TGTGCCAGCACCCAACAGGGACCCTACAATGAGCAGTTCTTC; CDR3aa: CASTQQGPYNEQFF
v_gene: TRBV2; d_gene: -; j_gene: TRBJ1-6; abundance: -; CDR3nt: TGTGCCAGCAGGCGGGCCTCCTATAATTCACCCCTCCACTTT; CDR3aa: CASRRASYNSPLHF
v_gene: TRBV7-7; d_gene: TRBD1; j_gene: TRBJ2-5; abundance: -; CDR3nt: TGTGTTAGCAGCTTAGACAGGGCCCAAGAGACCCAGTACTTC; CDR3aa: CVSSLDRAQETQYF
v_gene: TRBV7-2; d_gene: TRBD2; j_gene: TRBJ2-1; abundance: -; CDR3nt: TGTGCCAGCAGCTTAGCCCTAGCGGGAGGGAGGGATGAGCAGTTCTTC; CDR3aa: CASSLALAGGRDEQFF
v_gene: TRBV6-5; d_gene: -; j_gene: TRBJ1-3; abundance: -; CDR3nt: TGTGCCAGCAGCCATCAAGCGACTGGAAACACCATATATTTT; CDR3aa: CASSHQATGNTIYF
v_gene: TRBV21-1; d_gene: -; j_gene: TRBJ1-1; abundance: -; CDR3nt: TGTGCCAGCAGCAAAGCGCTTTTTTACAGGGGAAATGGTGGCACTGAAGCTTTCTTT; CDR3aa: CASSKALFYRGNGGTEAFF
v_gene: TRBV29-1; d_gene: TRBD2; j_gene: TRBJ2-7; abundance: -; CDR3nt: TGCAGCGTCGCCGGGACTAGCGGCTATAGCTCCTACGAGCAGTACTTC; CDR3aa: CSVAGTSGYSSYEQYF
v_gene: TRBV7-9; d_gene: -; j_gene: TRBJ1-2; abundance: -; CDR3nt: TGTGCCAGCAGCTTAGCGGGCAGACCCCCTAACTATGGCTACACCTTC; CDR3aa: CASSLAGRPPNYGYTF
v_gene: TRBV28; d_gene: TRBD1; j_gene: TRBJ2-3; abundance: -; CDR3nt: TGTGCCTCAGCCGGACAGGGAGGTTCGGCCGGCCATGGGGATACGCAGTATTTT; CDR3aa: CASAGQGGSAGHGDTQYF
v_gene: TRBV6-5; d_gene: -; j_gene: TRBJ1-2; abundance: -; CDR3nt: TGTGCCAGCATGGGCACAGGCGATAACTATGGCTACACCTTC; CDR3aa: CASMGTGDNYGYTF
v_gene: TRBV11-2; d_gene: -; j_gene: TRBJ1-2; abundance: -; CDR3nt: TGTGCCAGCAGCTTAGATCCAACTAACTATGGCTACACCTTC; CDR3aa: CASSLDPTNYGYTF
v_gene: TRBV6-2/TRBV6-3; d_gene: TRBD1; j_gene: TRBJ1-2; abundance: -; CDR3nt: TGTGCCAGCAGTTTCGGGACAGGTAATCATGGCTACACCTTC; CDR3aa: CASSFGTGNHGYTF
v_gene: TRBV2; d_gene: TRBD1; j_gene: TRBJ1-5; abundance: -; CDR3nt: TGTGCCAGCCAAGGGACAGGGGGTCAGCCCCAGCATTTT; CDR3aa: CASQGTGGQPQHF
v_gene: TRBV27; d_gene: -; j_gene: TRBJ2-3; abundance: -; CDR3nt: TGTGCCAGCAGTTTATCCCGCGAGGGGGGGGCAGCCGAGACAGATACGCAGTATTTT; CDR3aa: CASSLSREGGAAETDTQYF
v_gene: TRBV7-9; d_gene: -; j_gene: TRBJ2-5; abundance: -; CDR3nt: TGTGCCAGCAGCCCGAGGAGGGTTTGGGAAGAGACCCAGTACTTC; CDR3aa: CASSPRRVWEETQYF
v_gene: TRBV10-3; d_gene: -; j_gene: TRBJ2-6; abundance: few; CDR3nt: TGTGCCATCAGTGCGGTCCCCCCGAGTGGTGCCAACGTCCTGACTTTC; CDR3aa: CAISAVPPSGANVLTF
v_gene: TRBV3-1/TRBV3-2; d_gene: TRBD2; j_gene: TRBJ2-1; abundance: -; CDR3nt: TGTGCCAGCAGCCCGACTAGCGGCTCCTACAATGAGCAGTTCTTC; CDR3aa: CASSPTSGSYNEQFF
v_gene: TRBV30; d_gene: -; j_gene: TRBJ2-5; abundance: few; CDR3nt: TGTGCCTGGAGTGTACTTAAGACCCAGTACTTC; CDR3aa: CAWSVLKTQYF
v_gene: TRBV7-6; d_gene: TRBD2; j_gene: TRBJ2-5; abundance: -; CDR3nt: TGTGCCAGCAGCTCCCCTAGCGGGATGGGGGAGACCCAGTACTTC; CDR3aa: CASSSPSGMGETQYF
v_gene: TRBV15; d_gene: -; j_gene: TRBJ2-7; abundance: -; CDR3nt: TGTGCCACCAGCTTTTCAGTCACCTCCTACGAGCAGTACTTC; CDR3aa: CATSFSVTSYEQYF
v_gene: TRBV6-6; d_gene: TRBD2; j_gene: TRBJ2-5; abundance: -; CDR3nt: TGTGCCAGCAGTCCACCCCTAGCGGGAGCTGAGACCCAGTACTTC; CDR3aa: CASSPPLAGAETQYF
v_gene: TRBV28; d_gene: -; j_gene: TRBJ1-1; abundance: -; CDR3nt: TGTGCCAGCAGTCTCGTTAACACTGAAGCTTTCTTT; CDR3aa: CASSLVNTEAFF
v_gene: TRBV11-2; d_gene: -; j_gene: TRBJ1-2; abundance: -; CDR3nt: TGTGCCAGCAGCTTAGAATACGGAGCTAACTATGGCTACACCTTC; CDR3aa: CASSLEYGANYGYTF
v_gene: TRBV30; d_gene: -; j_gene: TRBJ2-1; abundance: -; CDR3nt: TGTGCCTGTCCCTTTCACGGAGTCCGCGAGCAGTTCTTC; CDR3aa: CACPFHGVREQFF
v_gene: TRBV2; d_gene: -; j_gene: TRBJ2-2; abundance: -; CDR3nt: TGTGCCAGCGGCCTTTGGGAGCTGTTTTTT; CDR3aa: CASGLWELFF
v_gene: TRBV24-1; d_gene: TRBD1; j_gene: TRBJ1-1; abundance: -; CDR3nt: TGTGCCACCAGTGATAATCAGGGGGGTACTGAAGCTTTCTTT; CDR3aa: CATSDNQGGTEAFF
v_gene: TRBV4-3; d_gene: TRBD1; j_gene: TRBJ2-1; abundance: -; CDR3nt: TGCGCCAGCAGCCATCCCCTGACAGGGCGACCCATCCATGAGCAGTTCTTC; CDR3aa: CASSHPLTGRPIHEQFF
v_gene: TRBV12-5; d_gene: TRBD1; j_gene: TRBJ1-1; abundance: few; CDR3nt: TGTGCTAGTGGTTTCTCCATCCTCCGAGGGGGCGGTTATAGCACTGAAGCTTTCTTT; CDR3aa: CASGFSILRGGGYSTEAFF
v_gene: TRBV28; d_gene: -; j_gene: TRBJ2-3; abundance: -; CDR3nt: TGTGCCAGCAGTTCAGGGGGGTGGTCAGATACGCAGTATTTT; CDR3aa: CASSSGGWSDTQYF
v_gene: TRBV7-8; d_gene: -; j_gene: TRBJ1-1; abundance: few; CDR3nt: TGTGCCAGCAGCTTAGGGCGGGATCGGGGTTGGGCTGAAGCTTTCTTT; CDR3aa: CASSLGRDRGWAEAFF
v_gene: TRBV25-1; d_gene: -; j_gene: TRBJ2-1; abundance: few; CDR3nt: TGTGCCAGCAGTGCGGAGGAGGATGAGCAGTTCTTC; CDR3aa: CASSAEEDEQFF
v_gene: TRBV2; d_gene: -; j_gene: TRBJ2-3; abundance: -; CDR3nt: TGTGCCCTTGGTGACGGGACTTCGCAGTATTTT; CDR3aa: CALGDGTSQYF
v_gene: TRBV19; d_gene: -; j_gene: TRBJ2-7; abundance: -; CDR3nt: TGTGCCAGTAGTTCGGAGACAGCTAGCTCCTACGAGCAGTACTTC; CDR3aa: CASSSETASSYEQYF
v_gene: TRBV19; d_gene: TRBD1; j_gene: TRBJ1-3; abundance: -; CDR3nt: TGTGCCAGTAGCCTTGGGCGGGGACAGAGCTCTGGAAACACCATATATTTT; CDR3aa: CASSLGRGQSSGNTIYF
v_gene: TRBV5-1; d_gene: -; j_gene: TRBJ2-1; abundance: few; CDR3nt: TGCGCCAGCAGCCGTTCCGGGACACGCTCCTACAATGAGCAGTTCTTC; CDR3aa: CASSRSGTRSYNEQFF
v_gene: TRBV7-3; d_gene: TRBD2; j_gene: TRBJ2-5; abundance: once; CDR3nt: TGTGCCAGTACCGAGGGGTTCCTAGCGGGAGGCCAGGGGGAGACCCAGTACTTC; CDR3aa: CASTEGFLAGGQGETQYF
v_gene: TRBV6-5; d_gene: TRBD1; j_gene: TRBJ2-5; abundance: -; CDR3nt: TGTGCCAGCAGTTACCCTAGGACAGGGGGTCAAGAGACCCAGTACTTC; CDR3aa: CASSYPRTGGQETQYF
v_gene: TRBV5-4; d_gene: -; j_gene: TRBJ2-5; abundance: -; CDR3nt: TGTGCCAGCAGCCGAGGGACTGGGGAAGAGACCCAGTACTTC; CDR3aa: CASSRGTGEETQYF
v_gene: TRBV10-3; d_gene: TRBD2; j_gene: TRBJ2-1; abundance: -; CDR3nt: TGTGCCATCAGTGACCCCTCACTAGCGGCTTCCTACAATGAGCAGTTCTTC; CDR3aa: CAISDPSLAASYNEQFF
v_gene: TRBV6-2/TRBV6-3; d_gene: -; j_gene: TRBJ1-2; abundance: once; CDR3nt: TGTGCCAGCAGTGTTATTGAGACAGGTGGTGGCTACACCTTC; CDR3aa: CASSVIETGGGYTF
v_gene: TRBV29-1; d_gene: -; j_gene: TRBJ1-1; abundance: -; CDR3nt: TGCAGCGTCCGAAGACAGGAGAACACTGAAGCTTTCTTT; CDR3aa: CSVRRQENTEAFF
v_gene: TRBV6-5; d_gene: -; j_gene: TRBJ2-1; abundance: -; CDR3nt: TGTGCCAGCACTTCGACAGGCTACAATGAGCAGTTCTTC; CDR3aa: CASTSTGYNEQFF